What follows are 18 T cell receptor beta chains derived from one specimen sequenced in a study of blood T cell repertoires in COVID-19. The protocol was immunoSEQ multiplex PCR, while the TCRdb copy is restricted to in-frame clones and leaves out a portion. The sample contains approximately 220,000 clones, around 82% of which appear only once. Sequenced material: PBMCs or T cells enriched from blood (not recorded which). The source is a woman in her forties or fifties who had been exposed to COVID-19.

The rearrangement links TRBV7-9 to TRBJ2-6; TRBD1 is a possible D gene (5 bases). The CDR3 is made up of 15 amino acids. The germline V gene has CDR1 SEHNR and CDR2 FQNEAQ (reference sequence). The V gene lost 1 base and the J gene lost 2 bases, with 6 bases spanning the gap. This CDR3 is CASSLEGTGANVLTF. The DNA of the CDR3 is TGTGCCAGCAGCTTAGAGGGGACTGGGGCCAACGTCCTGACTTTC.

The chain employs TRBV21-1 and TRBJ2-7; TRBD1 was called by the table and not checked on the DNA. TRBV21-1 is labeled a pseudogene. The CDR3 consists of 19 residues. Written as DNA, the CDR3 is TGTGCCAGCAGCACCCTGACAGGGTTCCATCTTTCCGACCATTACGAGCAGTACTTC. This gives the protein CASSTLTGFHLSDHYEQYF.

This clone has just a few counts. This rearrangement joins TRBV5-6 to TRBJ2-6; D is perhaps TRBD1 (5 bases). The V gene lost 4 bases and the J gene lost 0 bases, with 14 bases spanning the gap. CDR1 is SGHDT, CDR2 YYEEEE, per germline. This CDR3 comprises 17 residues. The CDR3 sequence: CASSTGQRGSGANVLTF. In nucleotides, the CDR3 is TGTGCCAGCAGCACCGGACAAAGGGGCTCTGGGGCCAACGTCCTGACTTTC. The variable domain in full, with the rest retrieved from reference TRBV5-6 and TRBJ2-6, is DAGVTQSPTHLIKTRGQQVTLRCSPKSGHDTVSWYQQALGQGPQFIFQYYEEEERQRGNFPDRFSGHQFPNYSSELNVNALLLGDSALYLCASSTGQRGSGANVLTFGAGSRLTVL.

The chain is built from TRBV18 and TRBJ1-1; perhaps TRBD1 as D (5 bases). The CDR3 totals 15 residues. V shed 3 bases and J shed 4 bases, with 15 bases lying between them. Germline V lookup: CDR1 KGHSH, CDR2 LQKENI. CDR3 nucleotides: TGTGCCAGCTCACCTTCCCAGGGAGGTATCACTGAAGCTTTCTTT. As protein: CASSPSQGGITEAFF.

The CDR3 reads CASSRRTGRNTIYF. CDR3 bases: TGTGCCAGTAGTAGGAGGACAGGGCGGAACACCATATATTTT. This chain joins TRBV19 and TRBJ1-3, with TRBD1 matching 8 bases. The CDR3 consists of 14 residues. V lost 4 bases, J lost 7 bases, and 6 bases stayed unmatched. CDR1 LNHDA and CDR2 SQIVND come from the germline V gene (reference sequence).

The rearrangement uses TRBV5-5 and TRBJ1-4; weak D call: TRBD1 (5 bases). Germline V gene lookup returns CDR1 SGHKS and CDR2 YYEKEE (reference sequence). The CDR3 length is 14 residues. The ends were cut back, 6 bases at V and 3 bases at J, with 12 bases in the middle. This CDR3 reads CASTQKGANEKLFF. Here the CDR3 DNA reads TGTGCCAGCACCCAAAAAGGGGCTAATGAAAAACTGTTTTTT.

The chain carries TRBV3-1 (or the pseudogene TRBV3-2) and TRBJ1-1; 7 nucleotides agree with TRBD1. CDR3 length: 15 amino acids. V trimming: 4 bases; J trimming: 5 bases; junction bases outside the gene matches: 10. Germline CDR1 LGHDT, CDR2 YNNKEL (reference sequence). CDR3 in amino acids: CASSPVRGRGTEAFF. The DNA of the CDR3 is TGTGCCAGCAGCCCAGTACGAGGCAGGGGGACTGAAGCTTTCTTT.

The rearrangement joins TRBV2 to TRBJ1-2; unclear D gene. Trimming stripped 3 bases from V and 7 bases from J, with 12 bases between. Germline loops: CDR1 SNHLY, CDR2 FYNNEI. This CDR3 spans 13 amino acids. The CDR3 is CASSEERGGGYTF. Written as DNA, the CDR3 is TGTGCCAGCAGTGAGGAGCGAGGAGGTGGCTACACCTTC.

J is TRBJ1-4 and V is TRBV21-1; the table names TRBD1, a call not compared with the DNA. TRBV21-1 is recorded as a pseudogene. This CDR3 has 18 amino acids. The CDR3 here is CASSNGTGRSSANEKLFF. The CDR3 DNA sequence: TGTGCCAGCAGCAACGGGACAGGGAGGAGTTCAGCTAATGAAAAACTGTTTTTT.

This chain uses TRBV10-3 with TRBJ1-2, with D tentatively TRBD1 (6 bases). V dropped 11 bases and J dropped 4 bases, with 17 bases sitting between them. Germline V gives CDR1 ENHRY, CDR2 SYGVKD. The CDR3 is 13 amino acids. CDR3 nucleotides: TGTGCCGCCAAGAGGGACATCGGCTATGGCTACACCTTC. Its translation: CAAKRDIGYGYTF.

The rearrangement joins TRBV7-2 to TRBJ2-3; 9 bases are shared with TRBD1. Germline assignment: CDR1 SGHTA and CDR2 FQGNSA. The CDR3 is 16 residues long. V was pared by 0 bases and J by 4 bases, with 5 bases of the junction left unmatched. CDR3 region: CASSLAGTGTSDTQYF. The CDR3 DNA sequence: TGTGCCAGCAGCTTAGCTGGGACAGGGACCTCAGATACGCAGTATTTT.

This chain's CDR3 is CASVQTLADSNQPQHF. The CDR3 bases are TGTGCCAGCGTACAAACCCTAGCGGATAGCAATCAGCCCCAGCATTTT. V and J are TRBV28 and TRBJ1-5; the D is unclear. The germline CDR1 and CDR2 sequences are MDHEN and SYDVKM. With 8 bases removed from V and 0 bases from J, the gap between germline ends came to 17 bases. The CDR3 sequence is 16 residues long.

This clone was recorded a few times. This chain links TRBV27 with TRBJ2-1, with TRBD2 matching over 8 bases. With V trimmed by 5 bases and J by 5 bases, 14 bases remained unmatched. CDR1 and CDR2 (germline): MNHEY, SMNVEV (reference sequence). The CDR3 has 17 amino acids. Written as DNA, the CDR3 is TGTGCCAGCAGTCAACTTCTTAGCGGGGCCTCTCACAATGAGCAGTTCTTC. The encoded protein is CASSQLLSGASHNEQFF.

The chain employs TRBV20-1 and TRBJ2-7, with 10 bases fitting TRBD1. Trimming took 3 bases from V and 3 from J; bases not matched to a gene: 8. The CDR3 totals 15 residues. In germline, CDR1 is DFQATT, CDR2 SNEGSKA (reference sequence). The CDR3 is CSASFGQGVGYEQYF. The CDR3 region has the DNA TGCAGTGCTAGTTTTGGACAGGGGGTCGGCTACGAGCAGTACTTC.

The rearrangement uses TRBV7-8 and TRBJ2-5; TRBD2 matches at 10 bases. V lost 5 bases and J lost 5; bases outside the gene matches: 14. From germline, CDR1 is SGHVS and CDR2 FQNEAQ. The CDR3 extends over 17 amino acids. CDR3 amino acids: CASSAGRSGGARETQYF. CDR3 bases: TGTGCCAGCAGCGCCGGGAGGAGCGGGGGGGCTAGGGAGACCCAGTACTTC.

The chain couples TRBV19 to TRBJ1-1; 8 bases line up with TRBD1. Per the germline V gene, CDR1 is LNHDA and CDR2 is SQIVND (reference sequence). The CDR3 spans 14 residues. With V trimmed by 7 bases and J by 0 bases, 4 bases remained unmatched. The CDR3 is CASKDRGMNTEAFF. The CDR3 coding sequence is TGTGCCAGTAAAGACAGGGGCATGAACACTGAAGCTTTCTTT.

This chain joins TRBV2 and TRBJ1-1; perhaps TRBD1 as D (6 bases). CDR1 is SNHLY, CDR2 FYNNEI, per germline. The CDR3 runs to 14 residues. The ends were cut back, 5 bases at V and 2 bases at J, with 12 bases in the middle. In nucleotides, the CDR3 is TGTGCCAGCAGTATCAGGGGATATAACACTGAAGCTTTCTTT. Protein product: CASSIRGYNTEAFF. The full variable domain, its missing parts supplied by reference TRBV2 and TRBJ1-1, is EPEVTQTPSHQVTQMGQEVILRCVPISNHLYFYWYRQILGQKVEFLVSFYNNEISEKSEIFDDQFSVERPDGSNFTLKIRSTKLEDSAMYFCASSIRGYNTEAFFGQGTRLTVV.

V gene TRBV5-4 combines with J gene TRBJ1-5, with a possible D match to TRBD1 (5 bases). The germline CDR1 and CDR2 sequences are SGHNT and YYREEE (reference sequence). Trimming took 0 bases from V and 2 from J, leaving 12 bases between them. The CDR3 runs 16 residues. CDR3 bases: TGTGCCAGCAGCTTGGCTGCAGGGTTGGGCAATCAGCCCCAGCATTTT. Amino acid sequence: CASSLAAGLGNQPQHF.